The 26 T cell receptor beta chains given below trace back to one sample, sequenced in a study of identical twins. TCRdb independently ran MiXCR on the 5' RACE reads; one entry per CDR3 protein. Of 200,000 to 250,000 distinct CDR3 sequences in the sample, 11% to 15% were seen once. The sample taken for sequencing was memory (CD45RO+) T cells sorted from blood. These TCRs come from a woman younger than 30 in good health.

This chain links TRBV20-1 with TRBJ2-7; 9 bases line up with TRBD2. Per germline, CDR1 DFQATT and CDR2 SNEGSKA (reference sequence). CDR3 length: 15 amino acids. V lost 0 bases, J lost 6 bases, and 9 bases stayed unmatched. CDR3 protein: CSARDARGGSSEQYF. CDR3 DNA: TGCAGTGCTAGAGATGCGCGGGGGGGCTCGAGCGAGCAGTACTTC.

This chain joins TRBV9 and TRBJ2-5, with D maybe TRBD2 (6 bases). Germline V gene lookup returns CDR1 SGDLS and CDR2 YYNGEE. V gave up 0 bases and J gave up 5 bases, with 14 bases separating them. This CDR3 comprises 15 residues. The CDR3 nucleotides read TGTGCCAGCAGCGTAGCTCCGACTAGTGAGGAGACCCAGTACTTC. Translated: CASSVAPTSEETQYF.

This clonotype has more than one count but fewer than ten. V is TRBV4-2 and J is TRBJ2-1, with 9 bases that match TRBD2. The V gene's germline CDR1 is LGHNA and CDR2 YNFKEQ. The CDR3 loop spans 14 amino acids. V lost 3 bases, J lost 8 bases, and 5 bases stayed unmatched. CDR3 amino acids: CASSHVSGGDEQFF. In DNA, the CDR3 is TGTGCCAGCAGCCATGTTAGCGGGGGCGATGAGCAGTTCTTC.

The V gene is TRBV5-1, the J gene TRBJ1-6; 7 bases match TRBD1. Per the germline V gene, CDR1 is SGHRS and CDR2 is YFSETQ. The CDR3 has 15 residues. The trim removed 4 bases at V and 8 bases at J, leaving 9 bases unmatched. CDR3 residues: CASSPRQGSDSPLHF. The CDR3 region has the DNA TGCGCCAGCAGCCCACGACAGGGTTCGGATTCACCCCTCCACTTT.

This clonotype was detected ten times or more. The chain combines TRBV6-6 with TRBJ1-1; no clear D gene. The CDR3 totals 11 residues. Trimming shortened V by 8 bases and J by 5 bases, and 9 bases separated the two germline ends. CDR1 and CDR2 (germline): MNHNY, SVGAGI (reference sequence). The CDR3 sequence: CASAPGTEAFF. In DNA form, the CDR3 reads TGTGCCAGCGCCCCGGGGACTGAAGCTTTCTTT.

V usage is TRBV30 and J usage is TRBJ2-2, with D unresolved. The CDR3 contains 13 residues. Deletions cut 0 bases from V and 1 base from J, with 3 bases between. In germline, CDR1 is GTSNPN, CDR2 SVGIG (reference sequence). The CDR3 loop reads CAWSVENTGELFF. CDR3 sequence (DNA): TGTGCCTGGAGTGTCGAGAACACCGGGGAGCTGTTTTTT.

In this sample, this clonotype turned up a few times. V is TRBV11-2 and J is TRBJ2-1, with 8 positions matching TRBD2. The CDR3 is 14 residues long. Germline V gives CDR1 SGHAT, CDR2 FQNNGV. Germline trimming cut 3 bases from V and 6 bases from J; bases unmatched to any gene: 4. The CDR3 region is CASSFGTSSNEQFF. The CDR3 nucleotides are TGTGCCAGCAGCTTTGGGACTAGTAGCAATGAGCAGTTCTTC.

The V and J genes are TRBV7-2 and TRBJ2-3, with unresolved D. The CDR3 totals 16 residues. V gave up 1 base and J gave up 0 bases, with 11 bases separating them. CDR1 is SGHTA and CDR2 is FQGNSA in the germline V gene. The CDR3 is CASSLVAVFSTDTQYF. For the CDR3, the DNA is TGTGCCAGCAGCTTAGTCGCGGTTTTTAGCACAGATACGCAGTATTTT.

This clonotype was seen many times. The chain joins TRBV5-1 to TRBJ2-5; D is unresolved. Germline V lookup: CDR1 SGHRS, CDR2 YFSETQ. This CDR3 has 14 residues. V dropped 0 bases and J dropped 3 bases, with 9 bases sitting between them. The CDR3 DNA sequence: TGCGCCAGCAGCTTGGGACAAAACAAAGAGACCCAGTACTTC. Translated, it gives CASSLGQNKETQYF. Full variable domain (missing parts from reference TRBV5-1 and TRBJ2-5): KAGVTQTPRYLIKTRGQQVTLSCSPISGHRSVSWYQQTPGQGLQFLFEYFSETQRNKGNFPGRFSGRQFSNSRSEMNVSTLELGDSALYLCASSLGQNKETQYFGPGTRLLVL.

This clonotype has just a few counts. CDR3 coding DNA: TGTGCCAGCAGCGTATCGCACCGGGGGACGCAGCCCCAGCATTTT. It yields the protein CASSVSHRGTQPQHF. The V and J genes are TRBV6-2 or TRBV6-3 and TRBJ1-5, with D possibly TRBD1 on 5 matching bases. The CDR3 has 15 amino acids. Trimming pared 6 bases from V and 7 bases from J, leaving 19 bases between. CDR1 and CDR2 (germline): MNHEY, SVGEGT.

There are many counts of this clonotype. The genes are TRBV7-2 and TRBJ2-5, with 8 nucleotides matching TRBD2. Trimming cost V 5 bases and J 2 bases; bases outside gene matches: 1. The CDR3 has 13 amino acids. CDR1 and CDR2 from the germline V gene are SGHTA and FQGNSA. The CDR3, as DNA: TGTGCCAGCAGCCGGGGGGGGCAAGAGACCCAGTACTTC. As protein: CASSRGGQETQYF.

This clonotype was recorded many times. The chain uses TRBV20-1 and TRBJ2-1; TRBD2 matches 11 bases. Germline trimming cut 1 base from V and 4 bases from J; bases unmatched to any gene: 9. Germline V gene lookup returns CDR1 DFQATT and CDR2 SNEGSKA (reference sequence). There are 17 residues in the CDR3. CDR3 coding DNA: TGCAGTGCTAGAGGATTAGCGGGAGGGAAAAGGTACAATGAGCAGTTCTTC. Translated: CSARGLAGGKRYNEQFF.

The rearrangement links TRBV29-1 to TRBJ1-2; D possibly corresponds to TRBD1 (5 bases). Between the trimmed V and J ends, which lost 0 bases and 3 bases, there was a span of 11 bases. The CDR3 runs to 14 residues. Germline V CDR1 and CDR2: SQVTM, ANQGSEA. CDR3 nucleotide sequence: TGCAGCGTTGAAGATACTGGACACTACTATGGCTACACCTTC. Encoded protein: CSVEDTGHYYGYTF.

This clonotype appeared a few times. CDR3: CASSARAVGFLSYNEQFF. The CDR3 region has the DNA TGTGCCAGCAGCGCCCGAGCTGTCGGATTCCTCTCCTACAATGAGCAGTTCTTC. This chain joins TRBV9 and TRBJ2-1; unclear D gene. The CDR3 extends over 18 amino acids. CDR1 and CDR2 from the germline V gene are SGDLS and YYNGEE. Between the trimmed V and J ends, which lost 3 bases and 0 bases, there was a span of 19 bases.

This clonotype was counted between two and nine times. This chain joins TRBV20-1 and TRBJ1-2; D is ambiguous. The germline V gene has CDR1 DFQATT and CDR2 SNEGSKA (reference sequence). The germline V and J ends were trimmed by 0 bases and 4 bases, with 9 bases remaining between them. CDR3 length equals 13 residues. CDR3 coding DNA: TGCAGTGCTAGAGATGGAGGGAGCTATGGCTACACCTTC. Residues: CSARDGGSYGYTF.

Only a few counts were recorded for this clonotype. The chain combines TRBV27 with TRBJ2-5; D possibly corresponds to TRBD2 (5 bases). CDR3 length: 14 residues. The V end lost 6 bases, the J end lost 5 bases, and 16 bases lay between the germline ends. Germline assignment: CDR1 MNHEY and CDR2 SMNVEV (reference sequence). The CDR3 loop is CASSPVPTGETQYF. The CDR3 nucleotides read TGTGCCAGCAGCCCCGTCCCCACGGGGGAGACCCAGTACTTC.

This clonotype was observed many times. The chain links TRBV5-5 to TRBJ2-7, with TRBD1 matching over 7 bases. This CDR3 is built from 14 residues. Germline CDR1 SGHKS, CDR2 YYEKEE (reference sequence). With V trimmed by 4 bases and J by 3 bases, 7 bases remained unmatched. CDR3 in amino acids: CASSHRQGIYEQYF. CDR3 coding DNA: TGTGCCAGCAGCCATAGACAGGGAATCTACGAGCAGTACTTC.

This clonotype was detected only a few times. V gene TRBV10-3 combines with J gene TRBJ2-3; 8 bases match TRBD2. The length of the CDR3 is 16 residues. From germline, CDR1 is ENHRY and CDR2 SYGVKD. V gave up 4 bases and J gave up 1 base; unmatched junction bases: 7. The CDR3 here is CAISALAGGGTDTQYF. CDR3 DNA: TGTGCCATCAGTGCCCTAGCGGGTGGCGGCACAGATACGCAGTATTTT.

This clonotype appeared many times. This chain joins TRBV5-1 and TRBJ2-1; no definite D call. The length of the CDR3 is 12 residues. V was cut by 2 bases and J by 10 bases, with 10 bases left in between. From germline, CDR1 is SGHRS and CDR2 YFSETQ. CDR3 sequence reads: CASSFLAGEQFF. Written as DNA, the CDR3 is TGCGCCAGCAGCTTTTTAGCCGGCGAGCAGTTCTTC.

CDR3 amino acids: CASSHRPLGDNQPQHF. CDR3 nucleotide sequence: TGCGCCAGCAGCCATCGTCCTCTCGGCGACAATCAGCCCCAGCATTTT. V is TRBV4-1 and J is TRBJ1-5; D remains unclear. The CDR3 sequence is 16 residues long. Germline loops: CDR1 MGHRA, CDR2 YSYEKL. The germline V and J ends were trimmed by 3 bases and 3 bases, with 15 bases remaining between them.

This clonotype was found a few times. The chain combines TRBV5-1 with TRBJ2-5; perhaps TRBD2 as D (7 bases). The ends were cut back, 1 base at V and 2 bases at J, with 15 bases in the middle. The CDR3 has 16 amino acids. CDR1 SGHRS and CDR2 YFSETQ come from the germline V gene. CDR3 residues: CASSLQGGGQQETQYF. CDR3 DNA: TGCGCCAGCAGCTTGCAAGGGGGGGGCCAGCAAGAGACCCAGTACTTC.

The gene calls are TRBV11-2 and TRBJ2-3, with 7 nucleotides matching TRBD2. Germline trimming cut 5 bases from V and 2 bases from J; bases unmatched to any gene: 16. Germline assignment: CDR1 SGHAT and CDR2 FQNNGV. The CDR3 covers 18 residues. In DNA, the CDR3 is TGTGCCAGCAGCCGGCGGGCGGGGGAGTCAAGCTTCACAGATACGCAGTATTTT. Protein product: CASSRRAGESSFTDTQYF.

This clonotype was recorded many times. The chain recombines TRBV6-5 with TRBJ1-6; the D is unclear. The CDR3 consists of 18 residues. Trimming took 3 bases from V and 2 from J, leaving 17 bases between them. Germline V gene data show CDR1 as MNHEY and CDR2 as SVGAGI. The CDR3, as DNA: TGTGCCAGCAGTTATGGAGGACCACGCGGGGCCTATAATTCACCCCTCCACTTT. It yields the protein CASSYGGPRGAYNSPLHF.

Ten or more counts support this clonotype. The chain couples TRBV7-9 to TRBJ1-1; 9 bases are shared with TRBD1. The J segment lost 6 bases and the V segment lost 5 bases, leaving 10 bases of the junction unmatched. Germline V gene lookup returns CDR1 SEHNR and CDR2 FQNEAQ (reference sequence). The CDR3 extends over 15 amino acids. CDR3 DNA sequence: TGTGCCAGCAGCCGAGGTGGACAGGGGAGCGCTGAAGCTTTCTTT. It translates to CASSRGGQGSAEAFF.

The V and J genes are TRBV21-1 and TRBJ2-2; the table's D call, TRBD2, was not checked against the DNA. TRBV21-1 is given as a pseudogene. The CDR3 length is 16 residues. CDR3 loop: CASSTPGLAYTGELFF. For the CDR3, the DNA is TGTGCCAGCAGCACTCCGGGACTAGCGTACACCGGGGAGCTGTTTTTT.

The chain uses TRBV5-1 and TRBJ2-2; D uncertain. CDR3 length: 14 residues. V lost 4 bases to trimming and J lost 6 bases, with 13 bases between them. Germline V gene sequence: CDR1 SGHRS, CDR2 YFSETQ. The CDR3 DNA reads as TGCGCCAGCAGCCCGAGGACGGACGCCGGGGAGCTGTTTTTT. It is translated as CASSPRTDAGELFF.